This passage covers 10 T cell receptor beta chains from one sample sequenced in a study of read filtering for tumor transcriptome and immune sequencing. This library used roughly 400 ng RNA and molecular barcoded adaptors spanning alpha/delta and beta/gamma chains. TCRdb re-analysed the reads in MiXCR, keeping a single row per CDR3 protein. In the table there are 75,000 to 95,000 distinct CDR3 sequences, roughly 21% of which are singletons. The sequencing sample was made of a population of CD138-negative cells sorted from bone marrow. These receptor sequences come from a donor aged 40 or older with multiple myeloma.

At least ten counts were recorded for this clonotype. The chain has TRBV5-1 and TRBJ1-5; 8 bases line up with TRBD1. The germline V gene encodes CDR1 SGHRS and CDR2 YFSETQ. The CDR3 has 15 residues. The junction had 6 bases not matched to a gene; V was cut back by 2 bases and J by 5 bases. CDR3 region: CASSFSGGRDQPQHF. The CDR3 DNA is TGCGCCAGCAGCTTCTCAGGGGGCCGGGATCAGCCCCAGCATTTT.

V and J are TRBV7-3 and TRBJ2-1; TRBD1 is a possible D gene (7 bases). Trimming removed 3 bases from V and 13 bases from J, with 16 bases in between. The CDR3 consists of 13 residues. Germline lookup yields CDR1 SGHTA and CDR2 FQGTGA. The CDR3 sequence is CASSFTEGASQFF. As DNA, the CDR3 is TGTGCCAGCAGCTTTACGGAGGGGGCTAGCCAGTTCTTC.

This clonotype was counted once. V usage is TRBV6-6 and J usage is TRBJ2-7; D gene unclear. CDR3 length: 16 residues. Germline-derived CDR1 and CDR2 are MNHNY and SVGAGI (reference sequence). V was shortened by 8 bases and J by 2 bases, with 22 bases between the two germline ends. CDR3 bases: TGTGCCAGCGGCCAGGACGGAAAAGCTGTTACCTACGAGCAGTACTTC. Translation: CASGQDGKAVTYEQYF.

This clonotype was seen a few times. A much bigger clone sits one base away, suggesting this may be a read error. The genes are TRBV19 and TRBJ2-1; 8 bases line up with TRBD1. Germline V gives CDR1 LNHDA, CDR2 SQIVND (reference sequence). CDR3 size: 13 residues. CDR3 nucleotides: TGTGCCAATAGTGGACAGGGCCACAATGAGCAGTTCTTC. Translating gives CANSGQGHNEQFF.

This clonotype has ten or more counts. This rearrangement joins TRBV29-1 to TRBJ2-2, with 9 bases that match TRBD1. CDR3 size: 15 residues. V was pared by 6 bases and J by 4 bases, with 9 bases of the junction left unmatched. Per the germline V gene, CDR1 is SQVTM and CDR2 is ANQGSEA. The CDR3, as DNA: TGCAGCGTGCTCGGGACAGGGAGAACCACCGGGGAGCTGTTTTTT. As protein: CSVLGTGRTTGELFF.

This clonotype was observed at least ten times. V is TRBV9 and J is TRBJ2-3; D perhaps matches TRBD2 (7 bases). The CDR3 runs to 17 residues. V shed 0 bases and J shed 3 bases, with 17 bases lying between them. Germline V lookup: CDR1 SGDLS, CDR2 YYNGEE. The CDR3 spells CASSVGIGGPVTDTQYF. For the CDR3, the DNA is TGTGCCAGCAGCGTAGGTATCGGGGGGCCGGTAACAGATACGCAGTATTTT.

The chain is built from TRBV7-9 and TRBJ1-1; the D is unclear. This CDR3 is 12 amino acids long. V dropped 7 bases and J dropped 7 bases, with 13 bases sitting between them. From germline, CDR1 is SEHNR and CDR2 FQNEAQ (reference sequence). CDR3 in amino acids: CASTKLDGEAFF. For the CDR3, the DNA is TGTGCCAGCACAAAACTCGACGGTGAAGCTTTCTTT.

This clonotype was seen ten or more times. This chain joins TRBV18 and TRBJ2-5, with a weak D call TRBD1 (5 bases). CDR1 and CDR2 from the germline V gene are KGHSH and LQKENI. There are 13 residues in the CDR3. Trimming took 2 bases from V and 3 from J, leaving 7 bases between them. For the CDR3, the DNA is TGTGCCAGCTCACCAGCAGGGAAAGAGACCCAGTACTTC. Protein product: CASSPAGKETQYF.

This clonotype was counted ten times or more. The rearrangement links TRBV5-1 to TRBJ2-1; 11 bases are a match to TRBD2. Germline V gene lookup returns CDR1 SGHRS and CDR2 YFSETQ. The CDR3 spans 16 residues. J was trimmed by 4 bases and V by 5 bases; bases with no gene match: 8. CDR3 residues: CASRYLAGGNYNEQFF. CDR3 coding DNA: TGCGCCAGCAGATATCTAGCGGGGGGCAATTACAATGAGCAGTTCTTC.

The sample holds many counts of this clonotype. The V gene is TRBV20-1, the J gene TRBJ2-7, with D perhaps given as TRBD1 or TRBD2 (5 bases each). Trimming removed 6 bases at V and 0 bases at J, with 12 bases between. The CDR3 consists of 13 residues. In germline, CDR1 is DFQATT, CDR2 SNEGSKA (reference sequence). CDR3: CSAWDLRSYEQYF. The CDR3 region has the DNA TGCAGTGCCTGGGACCTCCGCTCCTACGAGCAGTACTTC.